The 28 T cell receptor beta chains presented below share a single source sample, sequenced in a study of identical twins. TCRdb reprocessed the 5' RACE reads with MiXCR, giving one entry per CDR3 protein. The sample lists about 660,000 distinct CDR3 sequences, 8% to 9% occurring once. The sample was also reused in another study, on yellow fever vaccine responses in identical twins.

Sequences were obtained from PBMCs. Receptors were obtained from a woman younger than 35 in good health.

This clonotype was picked up a small number of times. This chain uses TRBV20-1 with TRBJ2-5, with 7 bases identical to TRBD1. Germline V gives CDR1 DFQATT, CDR2 SNEGSKA (reference sequence). The junction had 5 bases not matched to a gene; V was cut back by 5 bases and J by 5 bases. This CDR3 region has 12 residues. CDR3 amino acids: CSAPGGDETQYF. CDR3 sequence (DNA): TGCAGTGCTCCAGGGGGAGACGAGACCCAGTACTTC.

The chain uses TRBV20-1 and TRBJ2-7, with D possibly TRBD2 on 5 matching bases. The CDR3 loop spans 11 amino acids. V was pared by 6 bases and J by 3 bases, with 9 bases between. Germline loops: CDR1 DFQATT, CDR2 SNEGSKA (reference sequence). The CDR3 is CSAPGNYEQYF. The CDR3 DNA sequence: TGCAGTGCGCCGGGGAACTACGAGCAGTACTTC.

This clonotype has just a few counts. The V call is TRBV7-9, the J call TRBJ2-2, with D maybe TRBD2 (5 bases). V was trimmed by 5 bases and J by 6 bases, leaving 22 bases between them. CDR3 length equals 17 residues. In germline, CDR1 is SEHNR, CDR2 FQNEAQ (reference sequence). The CDR3 here is CASSPGGQLVYAGELFF. The CDR3, as DNA: TGTGCCAGCAGCCCCGGCGGGCAGCTGGTCTACGCCGGGGAGCTGTTTTTT.

CDR3 sequence reads: CASSKDEQETQYF. The CDR3, as DNA: TGTGCCAGCAGCAAAGACGAGCAAGAGACCCAGTACTTC. The rearrangement links TRBV6-2 or TRBV6-3 to TRBJ2-5; D is unresolved. V dropped 6 bases and J dropped 2 bases, with 10 bases sitting between them. Looked up from germline, CDR1 is MNHEY and CDR2 is SVGEGT. The CDR3 spans 13 residues.

This clonotype was counted at least ten times. This chain connects TRBV6-5 to TRBJ2-1; D is perhaps TRBD1 or TRBD2 (5 bases each). The CDR3 is 14 residues long. Germline loops: CDR1 MNHEY, CDR2 SVGAGI. V dropped 0 bases and J dropped 8 bases, with 11 bases sitting between them. The CDR3: CASSYSRLGDEQFF. Written as DNA, the CDR3 is TGTGCCAGCAGTTACTCGAGGTTGGGGGATGAGCAGTTCTTC.

The chain joins TRBV27 to TRBJ2-1, with D perhaps matching TRBD2 (6 bases). The CDR3 totals 14 residues. Germline lookup yields CDR1 MNHEY and CDR2 SMNVEV (reference sequence). Trimming stripped 8 bases from V and 11 bases from J, with 22 bases between. In DNA form, the CDR3 reads TGTGCCAGCCTAGGGGACTTGAGTCCCCAGAAGCAGTTCTTC. Its translation: CASLGDLSPQKQFF.

The chain carries TRBV7-2 and TRBJ2-1, with 16 positions matching TRBD2. The J segment lost 10 bases and the V segment lost 5 bases, leaving 8 bases of the junction unmatched. The CDR3 runs to 16 residues. CDR1 SGHTA and CDR2 FQGNSA come from the germline V gene. The CDR3 spells CASSQTGTSGGAEQFF. The CDR3 nucleotides are TGTGCCAGCAGCCAGACCGGGACTAGCGGGGGGGCCGAGCAGTTCTTC.

This clonotype appeared a few times. The CDR3 DNA reads as TGCAGTGCTAATTTTTTGAACACTGAAGCTTTCTTT. Amino acids: CSANFLNTEAFF. The V and J genes are TRBV20-1 and TRBJ1-1; D remains ambiguous. The CDR3 is 12 amino acids. Germline V gives CDR1 DFQATT, CDR2 SNEGSKA (reference sequence). V lost 4 bases and J 0 bases, leaving 6 bases between the germline ends.

This clonotype occurred a few times. The chain links TRBV5-6 to TRBJ1-3, with unresolved D. V was trimmed by 3 bases and J by 0 bases, leaving 7 bases between them. The CDR3 is 14 residues long. CDR1 and CDR2 from the germline V gene are SGHDT and YYEEEE. The CDR3 DNA reads TGTGCCAGCAGCTGGGGAATCTCTGGAAACACCATATATTTT. This codes for CASSWGISGNTIYF.

The chain couples TRBV7-6 to TRBJ1-1; D is unclear. The CDR3 runs to 11 residues. Looked up from germline, CDR1 is SGHVS and CDR2 is FNYEAQ. Trimming shortened V by 1 base and J by 6 bases, and 3 bases separated the two germline ends. The CDR3 sequence is CASSLDPEAFF. The CDR3 nucleotides read TGTGCCAGCAGCTTAGATCCTGAAGCTTTCTTT.

The gene calls are TRBV29-1 and TRBJ2-3; TRBD2 matches 15 bases. CDR3 length: 16 residues. The J segment lost 3 bases and the V segment lost 3 bases, leaving 4 bases of the junction unmatched. CDR1 is SQVTM, CDR2 ANQGSEA, per germline. The CDR3 spells CSVDGLAGGPTDTQYF. CDR3 DNA: TGCAGCGTTGATGGACTAGCGGGGGGGCCGACAGATACGCAGTATTTT.

V gene TRBV24-1 combines with J gene TRBJ2-1; 10 bases are shared with TRBD2. CDR3 length equals 16 residues. V lost 3 bases to trimming and J lost 4 bases; unmatched junction nucleotides: 5. CDR1 is KGHDR, CDR2 SFDVKD, per germline. Written as DNA, the CDR3 is TGTGCCACCAGTGATCCCGGACTAGCGGATTACAATGAGCAGTTCTTC. As protein: CATSDPGLADYNEQFF.

The chain links TRBV6-4 to TRBJ2-3, with D perhaps given as TRBD1 or TRBD2 (6 bases each). The CDR3 is 13 residues long. The V end was cut by 5 bases, the J end by 6 bases, with 12 bases between. Germline CDR1 and CDR2: MRHNA and SNTAGT. DNA of the CDR3: TGTGCCAGCAGTAAACCGGGGGCGGATACGCAGTATTTT. Its protein product is CASSKPGADTQYF.

This clonotype was seen repeatedly, ten times or more. The chain combines TRBV6-2 or TRBV6-3 with TRBJ2-1; D might be TRBD2 (5 bases). V was clipped by 4 bases and J by 6 bases, with 10 bases between them. The CDR3 loop spans 13 amino acids. Germline V lookup: CDR1 MNHEY, CDR2 SVGEGT. The CDR3 here is CASSWNGLNEQFF. In DNA, the CDR3 is TGTGCCAGCAGTTGGAACGGACTCAATGAGCAGTTCTTC.

This chain uses TRBV4-2 with TRBJ2-3; the match to TRBD2 covers 7 bases. The V segment lost 0 bases and the J segment 5 bases; nucleotides outside the gene matches: 11. The CDR3 runs to 17 residues. Germline-derived CDR1 and CDR2 are LGHNA and YNFKEQ. This CDR3 reads CASSQELWLAEKDTQYF. The CDR3 coding sequence is TGTGCCAGCAGCCAAGAATTATGGCTAGCGGAAAAAGATACGCAGTATTTT.

The table lists this clonotype with a few counts. The rearrangement links TRBV4-2 to TRBJ2-7; tentative D call: TRBD2 (5 bases). V was cut by 1 base and J by 5 bases, with 12 bases left in between. The CDR3 length is 14 residues. The germline CDR1 and CDR2 sequences are LGHNA and YNFKEQ. CDR3 in DNA: TGTGCCAGCAGCCAAGTAGTGGGAGAGAACGAGCAGTACTTC. Translated: CASSQVVGENEQYF.

Only a few counts were recorded for this clonotype. Here the CDR3 DNA reads TGTGCCAGCAGCCAAGAACTAGCCTCCTACAATGAGCAGTTCTTC. It translates to CASSQELASYNEQFF. This chain joins TRBV3-1 and TRBJ2-1; a weak D match, TRBD2 (6 bases). Germline CDR1 and CDR2: LGHDT and YNNKEL (reference sequence). V lost 0 bases and J lost 0, with 6 bases in between. This CDR3 contains 15 residues.

This clonotype was seen a handful of times. The rearrangement links TRBV12-3 or TRBV12-4 to TRBJ1-1; D may be TRBD1 (6 bases). V was shortened by 6 bases and J by 6 bases, with 17 bases between the two germline ends. The CDR3 covers 14 residues. The CDR3, as DNA: TGTGCCAGCAGGGGAGGGGGTGCGGGGCCTGAAGCTTTCTTT. Translated, it gives CASRGGGAGPEAFF.

This clonotype was counted only a few times. The chain has TRBV6-2 or TRBV6-3 and TRBJ1-6; D perhaps matches TRBD1 (5 bases). The V gene lost 5 bases and the J gene lost 10 bases, with 21 bases spanning the gap. In germline, CDR1 is MNHEY, CDR2 SVGEGT. The CDR3 has 16 amino acids. CDR3 residues: CASSEISDSWDSPLHF. The CDR3 DNA sequence: TGTGCCAGCAGTGAGATCAGCGACTCATGGGACTCACCCCTCCACTTT.

The V call is TRBV29-1, the J call TRBJ2-6; 7 nucleotides line up with TRBD1. This CDR3 spans 17 amino acids. The germline V gene encodes CDR1 SQVTM and CDR2 ANQGSEA. With 4 bases clipped from V and 1 base from J, the junction kept 10 bases outside the gene matches. The CDR3 region has the DNA TGCAGCGTTGGGGTGTGGGACAGTGAATCTGGGGCCAACGTCCTGACTTTC. Translating gives CSVGVWDSESGANVLTF.

This clonotype has at least ten counts. The rearrangement uses TRBV28 and TRBJ2-1; the D gene is possibly TRBD1 (6 bases). The CDR3 has 14 residues. V was pared by 5 bases and J by 6 bases, with 14 bases between. CDR1 and CDR2 (germline): MDHEN, SYDVKM. In nucleotides, the CDR3 is TGTGCCAGCAGTATAGACAGGCCCCTCAATGAGCAGTTCTTC. Protein: CASSIDRPLNEQFF.

This clonotype was recorded a few times. The chain carries TRBV20-1 and TRBJ2-3, with a weak D call TRBD2 (5 bases). This CDR3 is 14 amino acids long. Germline V gene sequence: CDR1 DFQATT, CDR2 SNEGSKA (reference sequence). With 3 bases removed from V and 0 bases from J, the gap between germline ends came to 10 bases. The CDR3 DNA reads TGCAGTGCTAGGGCTAGCCAAAGCACAGATACGCAGTATTTT. This codes for CSARASQSTDTQYF.

This clonotype has a handful of counts. The chain employs TRBV7-9 and TRBJ1-6, with D unclear. V lost 4 bases and J lost 9, with 7 bases in between. This CDR3 has 12 residues. CDR1 is SEHNR and CDR2 is FQNEAQ in the germline V gene (reference sequence). This CDR3 is CASSSARSPLHF. CDR3 DNA sequence: TGTGCCAGCAGCTCAGCGCGTTCACCCCTCCACTTT.

This clonotype was seen a few times. This rearrangement joins TRBV4-3 to TRBJ2-5, with 8 bases lining up with TRBD1. With 1 base clipped from V and 1 base from J, the junction kept 2 bases outside the gene matches. Germline V gene data show CDR1 as LGHNA and CDR2 as YSLEER. The CDR3 is 15 residues long. The CDR3 DNA sequence: TGCGCCAGCAGCCAAGGGACAGGGTTCCAAGAGACCCAGTACTTC. It is translated as CASSQGTGFQETQYF.

This clonotype was observed many times. The chain combines TRBV10-3 with TRBJ2-5; 8 bases are shared with TRBD2. Trimming took 4 bases from V and 5 from J; bases not matched to a gene: 3. Germline V gives CDR1 ENHRY, CDR2 SYGVKD. The CDR3 has 13 residues. CDR3 bases: TGTGCCATCAGTGTTCCGGGGGGGGAGACCCAGTACTTC. Its translation: CAISVPGGETQYF.

The sample holds many counts of this clonotype. The chain has TRBV20-1 and TRBJ2-3, with D possibly being TRBD1 (5 bases). There are 15 residues in the CDR3. The V and J ends lost 1 base and 1 base respectively, with 12 bases between them. Germline CDR1 reads DFQATT; CDR2 reads SNEGSKA (reference sequence). The CDR3 region is CSARAIQDGTDTQYF. The CDR3 DNA reads as TGCAGTGCTAGAGCGATACAGGATGGCACAGATACGCAGTATTTT.

This clonotype was recorded a few times. J is TRBJ2-1 and V is TRBV20-1, with 7 bases fitting TRBD2. This CDR3 comprises 16 residues. V shed 3 bases and J 1 base; nucleotides not matched to a gene: 9. Germline V gene sequence: CDR1 DFQATT, CDR2 SNEGSKA (reference sequence). Here the CDR3 reads CSARSLFGGSYNEQFF. CDR3 DNA: TGCAGTGCTAGGTCCTTATTCGGGGGGTCCTACAATGAGCAGTTCTTC.

The chain has TRBV5-1 and TRBJ1-4; D ambiguous. V lost 4 bases and J lost 4, with 17 bases in between. Germline assignment: CDR1 SGHRS and CDR2 YFSETQ. The CDR3 loop spans 16 amino acids. The CDR3 protein is CASSPGLRLGNEKLFF. CDR3 sequence (DNA): TGCGCCAGCAGCCCTGGACTGAGGCTTGGTAATGAAAAACTGTTTTTT.